This T cell receptor beta chain was documented in a study of blood T cell repertoires in COVID-19. CDR1 is MNHEY, CDR2 SVGAGI, per germline. The V end lost 2 bases, the J end lost 4 bases, and 11 bases lay between the germline ends. This CDR3 has 14 amino acids. Some clones are missing from TCRdb's copy, which holds only in-frame ones; the method was immunoSEQ multiplex PCR. The sample shows about 99,000 clones, about 85% of them seen only once. The origin of this receptor is a man between 50 and 59 years old in a cohort sampled during active COVID-19. The chain uses TRBV6-5 and TRBJ1-2; D is uncertain. The sequenced material came from peripheral blood. CDR3: CASSYHRASYGYTF. CDR3 in DNA: TGTGCCAGCAGTTACCACAGAGCCTCCTATGGCTACACCTTC.